This T cell receptor beta chain was recovered during a study of T cells in Graves' hyperthyroidism and ophthalmopathy. Background on the study: Pretreatment peripheral blood was obtained at initial diagnosis.

The study, taken as a whole, reports: A 13 V-J model separated ophthalmopathy from stable hyperthyroidism.

Criteria for exclusion of patients were uncontrolled infection, other autoimmune disease, pregnancy or lactation. Source material for PBMCs was more than 9.5 ml fresh peripheral blood. There are a few counts of this clonotype. Antigen specificity is unknown. RNA transcripts yielded amplified TCR beta CDR3 regions. Researchers ran a first-round RT-PCR on the TCR CDR3 using the HTBI primer set. In TCRdb, the multiplex PCR reads were re-called with MiXCR into one record per CDR3 protein. The data show approximately 420,000 distinct CDR3 sequences, with roughly 13% seen just once and 5.3% held by the top ten. Per the germline V gene, CDR1 is LNHDA and CDR2 is SQIVND (reference sequence). Trimming at V came to 4 bases and at J to 5 bases, leaving 5 bases not matched to a gene. This CDR3 spans 15 amino acids.

The sequenced sample consisted of blood. This sequence was found in a woman aged 18-35 years with Graves' hyperthyroidism. V is TRBV19 and J is TRBJ1-1; the match to TRBD1 covers 12 bases. The CDR3 DNA follows: TGTGCCAGTAGTAACCGGGACAGGGGGCGTACTGAAGCTTTCTTT. Encoded protein: CASSNRDRGRTEAFF.